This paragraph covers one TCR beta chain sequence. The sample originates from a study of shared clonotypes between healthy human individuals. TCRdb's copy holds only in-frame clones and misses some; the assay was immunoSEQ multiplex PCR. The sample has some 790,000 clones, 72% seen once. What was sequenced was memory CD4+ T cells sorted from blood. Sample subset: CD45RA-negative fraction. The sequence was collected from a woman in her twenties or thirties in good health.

CDR3 sequence: CASSELAGTGELFF. DNA for the CDR3: TGCGCCAGCAGCGAACTAGCTGGGACCGGGGAGCTGTTTTTT. The rearrangement joins TRBV5-1 to TRBJ2-2; D might be TRBD2 (6 bases). The CDR3 spans 14 residues. Germline-derived CDR1 and CDR2 are SGHRS and YFSETQ. The V gene lost 4 bases and the J gene lost 5 bases, with 12 bases spanning the gap. The variable domain in full, completed from reference TRBV5-1 and TRBJ2-2, reads KAGVTQTPRYLIKTRGQQVTLSCSPISGHRSVSWYQQTPGQGLQFLFEYFSETQRNKGNFPGRFSGRQFSNSRSEMNVSTLELGDSALYLCASSELAGTGELFFGEGSRLTVL.